This T cell receptor (beta chain) was obtained from a study of cytomegalovirus exposure and HLA in healthy donors. This CDR3 has 13 amino acids. Looked up from germline, CDR1 is LNHDA and CDR2 is SQIVND (reference sequence). J lost 4 bases, V lost 8 bases, and 4 bases had no gene match. A multiplex PCR was run with 60 Vbeta primers and 13 Jbeta primers. Data came from immunoSEQ multiplex PCR; TCRdb stores just in-frame clones and leaves some out. The profile covers under 250,000 clones, with around 80% appearing a single time and less than 4.5% taken by the ten largest. The rearrangement uses TRBV19 and TRBJ1-2, with TRBD1 identical over 10 bases. The source material was PBMCs. The source of this sequence is a male donor in good health and CMV-seronegative. DNA for the CDR3: TGTGCCAGTGGGACAGGGGTCTCCTATGGCTACACCTTC. It codes for CASGTGVSYGYTF.